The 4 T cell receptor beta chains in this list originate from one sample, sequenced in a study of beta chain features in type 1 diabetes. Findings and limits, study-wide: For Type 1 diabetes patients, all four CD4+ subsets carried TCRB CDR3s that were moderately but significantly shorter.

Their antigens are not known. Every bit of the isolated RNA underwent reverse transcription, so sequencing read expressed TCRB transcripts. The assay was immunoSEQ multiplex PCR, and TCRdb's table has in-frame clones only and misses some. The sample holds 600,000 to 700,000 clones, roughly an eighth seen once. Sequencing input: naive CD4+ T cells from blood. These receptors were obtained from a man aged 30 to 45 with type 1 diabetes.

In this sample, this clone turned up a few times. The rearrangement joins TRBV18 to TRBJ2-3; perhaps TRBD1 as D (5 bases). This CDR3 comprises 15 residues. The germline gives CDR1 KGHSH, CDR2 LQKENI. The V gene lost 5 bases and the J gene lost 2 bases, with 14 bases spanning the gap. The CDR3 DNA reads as TGTGCCAGCTCATCGGGCCCTGGGGCCACAGATACGCAGTATTTT. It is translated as CASSSGPGATDTQYF.

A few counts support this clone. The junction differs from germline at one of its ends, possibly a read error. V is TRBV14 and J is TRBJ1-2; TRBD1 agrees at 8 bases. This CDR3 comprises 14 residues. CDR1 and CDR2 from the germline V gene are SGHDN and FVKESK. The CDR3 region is CASSSGQGEVKEDF. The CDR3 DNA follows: TGTGCCAGCAGCTCTGGACAGGGTGAAGTCAAGGAGGACTTC.

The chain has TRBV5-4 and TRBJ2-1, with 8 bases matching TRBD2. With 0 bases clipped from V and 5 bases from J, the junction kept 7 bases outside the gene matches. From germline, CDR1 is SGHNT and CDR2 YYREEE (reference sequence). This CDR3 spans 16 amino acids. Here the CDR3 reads CASSLAEVAGHNEQFF. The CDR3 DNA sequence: TGTGCCAGCAGCTTGGCCGAGGTAGCGGGACACAATGAGCAGTTCTTC.

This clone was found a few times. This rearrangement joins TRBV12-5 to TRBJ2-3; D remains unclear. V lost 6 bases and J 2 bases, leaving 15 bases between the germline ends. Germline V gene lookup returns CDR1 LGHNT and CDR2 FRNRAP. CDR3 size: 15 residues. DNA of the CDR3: TGTGCTAGTGGCCGATCACAGACTTTCACAGATACGCAGTATTTT. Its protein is CASGRSQTFTDTQYF.